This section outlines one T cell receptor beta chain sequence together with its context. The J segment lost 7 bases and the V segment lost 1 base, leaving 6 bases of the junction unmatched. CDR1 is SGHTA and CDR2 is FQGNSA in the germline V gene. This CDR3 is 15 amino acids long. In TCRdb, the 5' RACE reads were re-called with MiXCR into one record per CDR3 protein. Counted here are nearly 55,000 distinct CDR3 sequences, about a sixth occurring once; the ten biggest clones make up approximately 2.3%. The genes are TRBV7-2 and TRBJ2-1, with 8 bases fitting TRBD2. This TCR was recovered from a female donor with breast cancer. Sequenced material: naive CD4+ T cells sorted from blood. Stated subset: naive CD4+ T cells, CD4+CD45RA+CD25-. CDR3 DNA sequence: TGTGCCAGCAGCTTAGGAAGCGGGAGAGGGAATGAGCAGTTCTTC. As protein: CASSLGSGRGNEQFF.